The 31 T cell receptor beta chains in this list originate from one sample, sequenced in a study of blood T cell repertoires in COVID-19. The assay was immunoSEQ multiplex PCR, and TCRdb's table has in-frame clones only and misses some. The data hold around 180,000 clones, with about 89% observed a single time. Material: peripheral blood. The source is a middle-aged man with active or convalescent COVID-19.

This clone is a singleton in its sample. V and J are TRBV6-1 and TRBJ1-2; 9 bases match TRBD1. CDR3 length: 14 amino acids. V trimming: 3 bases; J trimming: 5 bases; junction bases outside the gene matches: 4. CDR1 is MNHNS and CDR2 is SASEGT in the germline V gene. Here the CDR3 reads CASSEGQGGYGYTF. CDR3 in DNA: TGTGCCAGCAGTGAGGGACAGGGTGGATATGGCTACACCTTC.

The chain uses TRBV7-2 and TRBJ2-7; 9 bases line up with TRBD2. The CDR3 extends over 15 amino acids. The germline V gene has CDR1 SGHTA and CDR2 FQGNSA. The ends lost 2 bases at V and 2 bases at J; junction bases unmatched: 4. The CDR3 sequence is CASSLSGGQTYEQYF. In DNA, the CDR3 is TGTGCCAGCAGCTTAAGCGGGGGGCAAACCTACGAGCAGTACTTC.

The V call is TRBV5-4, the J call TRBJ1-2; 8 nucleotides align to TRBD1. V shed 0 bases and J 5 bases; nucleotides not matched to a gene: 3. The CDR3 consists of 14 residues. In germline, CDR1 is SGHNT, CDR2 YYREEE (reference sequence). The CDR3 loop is CASSLGQGSYGYTF. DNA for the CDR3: TGTGCCAGCAGCTTGGGACAGGGGTCTTATGGCTACACCTTC.

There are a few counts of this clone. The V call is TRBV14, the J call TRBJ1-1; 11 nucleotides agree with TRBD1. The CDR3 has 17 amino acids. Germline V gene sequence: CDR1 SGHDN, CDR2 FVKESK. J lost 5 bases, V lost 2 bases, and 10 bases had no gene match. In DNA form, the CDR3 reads TGTGCCAGCAGCCAATACGGACAGGGGGCGCTTATTACTGAAGCTTTCTTT. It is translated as CASSQYGQGALITEAFF.

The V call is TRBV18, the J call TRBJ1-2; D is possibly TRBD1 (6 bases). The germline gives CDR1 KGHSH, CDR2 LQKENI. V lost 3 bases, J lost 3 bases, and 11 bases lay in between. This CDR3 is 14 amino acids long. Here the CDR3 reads CASSPDQGHYGYTF. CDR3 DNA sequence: TGTGCCAGCTCACCGGACCAGGGGCACTATGGCTACACCTTC.

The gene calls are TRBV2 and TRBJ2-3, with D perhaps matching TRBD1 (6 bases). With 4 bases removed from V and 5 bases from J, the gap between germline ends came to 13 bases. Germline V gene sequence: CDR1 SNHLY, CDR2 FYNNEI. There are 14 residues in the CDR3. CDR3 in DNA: TGTGCCAGCAGTGCGTCAGGGGCGGGAGATACGCAGTATTTT. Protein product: CASSASGAGDTQYF. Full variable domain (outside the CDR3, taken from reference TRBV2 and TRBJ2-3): EPEVTQTPSHQVTQMGQEVILRCVPISNHLYFYWYRQILGQKVEFLVSFYNNEISEKSEIFDDQFSVERPDGSNFTLKIRSTKLEDSAMYFCASSASGAGDTQYFGPGTRLTVL.

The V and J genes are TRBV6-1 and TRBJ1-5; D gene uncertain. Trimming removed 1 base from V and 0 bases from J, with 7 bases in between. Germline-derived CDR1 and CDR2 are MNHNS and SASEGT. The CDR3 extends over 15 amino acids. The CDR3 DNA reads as TGTGCCAGCAGTGAAGATCGAGATAGCAATCAGCCCCAGCATTTT. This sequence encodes CASSEDRDSNQPQHF.

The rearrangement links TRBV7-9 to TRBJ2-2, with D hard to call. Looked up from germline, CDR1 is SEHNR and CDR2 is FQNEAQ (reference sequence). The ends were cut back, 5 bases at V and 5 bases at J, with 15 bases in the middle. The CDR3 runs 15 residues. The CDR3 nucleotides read TGTGCCAGCAGCCCGAGACTGTGGCCGACCGGGGAGCTGTTTTTT. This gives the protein CASSPRLWPTGELFF.

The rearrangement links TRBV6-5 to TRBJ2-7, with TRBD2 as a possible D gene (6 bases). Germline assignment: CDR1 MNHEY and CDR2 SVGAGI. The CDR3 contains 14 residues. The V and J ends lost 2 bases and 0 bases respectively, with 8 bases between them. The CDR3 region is CASSYPGGSYEQYF. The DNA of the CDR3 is TGTGCCAGCAGTTACCCCGGGGGCTCCTACGAGCAGTACTTC.

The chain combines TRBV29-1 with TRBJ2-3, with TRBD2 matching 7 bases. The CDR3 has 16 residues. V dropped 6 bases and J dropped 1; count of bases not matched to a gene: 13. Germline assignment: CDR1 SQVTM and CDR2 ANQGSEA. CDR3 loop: CSVMILRGDRTDTQYF. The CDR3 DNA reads TGCAGCGTCATGATCCTTCGGGGGGACCGCACAGATACGCAGTATTTT.

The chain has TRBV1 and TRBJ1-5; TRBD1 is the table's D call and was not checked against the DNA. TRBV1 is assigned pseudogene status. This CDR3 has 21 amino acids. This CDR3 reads CTSSQGAGGDRIGYSNQPQHF. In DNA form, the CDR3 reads TGCACCAGCAGCCAAGGCGCAGGGGGCGATAGGATAGGGTATAGCAATCAGCCCCAGCATTTT.

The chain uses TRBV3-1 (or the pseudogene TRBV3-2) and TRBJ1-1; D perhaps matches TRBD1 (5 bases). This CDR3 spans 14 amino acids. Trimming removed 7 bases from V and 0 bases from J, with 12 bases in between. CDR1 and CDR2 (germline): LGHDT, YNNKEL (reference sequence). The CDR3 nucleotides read TGTGCCAGCATCAGCGGGGGTGTGAACACTGAAGCTTTCTTT. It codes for CASISGGVNTEAFF.

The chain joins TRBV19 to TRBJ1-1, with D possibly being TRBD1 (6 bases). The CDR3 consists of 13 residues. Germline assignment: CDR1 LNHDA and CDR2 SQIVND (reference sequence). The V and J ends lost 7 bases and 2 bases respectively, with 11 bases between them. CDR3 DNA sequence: TGTGCCAGTATTCGCAGGGGAAACACTGAAGCTTTCTTT. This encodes CASIRRGNTEAFF.

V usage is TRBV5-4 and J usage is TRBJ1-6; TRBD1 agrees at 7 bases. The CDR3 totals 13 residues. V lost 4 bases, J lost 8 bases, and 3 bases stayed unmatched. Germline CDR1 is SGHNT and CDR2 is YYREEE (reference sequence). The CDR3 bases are TGTGCCAGCAGCCGACAGGGTTATTCACCCCTCCACTTT. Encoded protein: CASSRQGYSPLHF.

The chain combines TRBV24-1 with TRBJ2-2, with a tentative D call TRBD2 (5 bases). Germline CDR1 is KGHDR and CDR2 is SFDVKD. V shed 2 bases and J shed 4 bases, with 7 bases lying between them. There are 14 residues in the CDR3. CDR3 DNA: TGTGCCACCAGTGATTACCGGGGCACCGGGGAGCTGTTTTTT. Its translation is CATSDYRGTGELFF.

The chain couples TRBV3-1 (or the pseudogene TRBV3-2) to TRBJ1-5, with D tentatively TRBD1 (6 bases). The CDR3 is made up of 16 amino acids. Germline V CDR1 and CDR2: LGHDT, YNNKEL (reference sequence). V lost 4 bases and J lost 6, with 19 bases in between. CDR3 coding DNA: TGTGCCAGCAGCCTAAGGGGCGGGGGCGCAACTCAGCCCCAGCATTTT. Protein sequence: CASSLRGGGATQPQHF.

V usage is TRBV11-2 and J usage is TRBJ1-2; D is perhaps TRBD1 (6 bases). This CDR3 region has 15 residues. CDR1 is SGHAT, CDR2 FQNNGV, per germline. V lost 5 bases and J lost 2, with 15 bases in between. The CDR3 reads CASSPIWDNNYGYTF. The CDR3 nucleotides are TGTGCCAGCAGCCCTATCTGGGACAACAACTATGGCTACACCTTC. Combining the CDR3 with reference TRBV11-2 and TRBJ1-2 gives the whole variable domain EAGVAQSPRYKIIEKRQSVAFWCNPISGHATLYWYQQILGQGPKLLIQFQNNGVVDDSQLPKDRFSAERLKGVDSTLKIQPAKLEDSAVYLCASSPIWDNNYGYTFGSGTRLTVV.

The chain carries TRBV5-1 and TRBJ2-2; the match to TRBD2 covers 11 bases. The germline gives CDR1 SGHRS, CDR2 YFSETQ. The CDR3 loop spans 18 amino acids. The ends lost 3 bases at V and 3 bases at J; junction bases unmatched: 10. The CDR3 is CASSWGPSGGSDTGELFF. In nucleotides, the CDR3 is TGCGCCAGCAGCTGGGGACCTAGCGGGGGGTCTGACACCGGGGAGCTGTTTTTT. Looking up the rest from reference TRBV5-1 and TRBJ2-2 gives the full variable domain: KAGVTQTPRYLIKTRGQQVTLSCSPISGHRSVSWYQQTPGQGLQFLFEYFSETQRNKGNFPGRFSGRQFSNSRSEMNVSTLELGDSALYLCASSWGPSGGSDTGELFFGEGSRLTVL.

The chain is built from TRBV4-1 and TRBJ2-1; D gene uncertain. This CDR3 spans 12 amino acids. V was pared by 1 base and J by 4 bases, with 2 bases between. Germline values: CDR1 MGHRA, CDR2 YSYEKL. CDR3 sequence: CASSQAYNEQFF. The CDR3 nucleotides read TGCGCCAGCAGCCAAGCTTACAATGAGCAGTTCTTC.

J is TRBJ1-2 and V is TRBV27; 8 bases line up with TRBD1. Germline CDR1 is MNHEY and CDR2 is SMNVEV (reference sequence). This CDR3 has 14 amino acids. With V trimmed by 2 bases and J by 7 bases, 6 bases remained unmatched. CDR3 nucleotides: TGTGCCAGCAGTTTACGGACAGGGTCGAGTGGCTACACCTTC. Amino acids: CASSLRTGSSGYTF.

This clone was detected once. The CDR3 loop is CASSRSSDSATNEKLFF. The CDR3 coding sequence is TGTGCCAGCAGCCGATCTTCCGACAGCGCAACTAATGAAAAACTGTTTTTT. This chain connects TRBV5-4 to TRBJ1-4, with a weak D call TRBD1 (5 bases). Germline CDR1 reads SGHNT; CDR2 reads YYREEE (reference sequence). V lost 4 bases, J lost 0 bases, and 16 bases lay in between. This CDR3 contains 17 residues.

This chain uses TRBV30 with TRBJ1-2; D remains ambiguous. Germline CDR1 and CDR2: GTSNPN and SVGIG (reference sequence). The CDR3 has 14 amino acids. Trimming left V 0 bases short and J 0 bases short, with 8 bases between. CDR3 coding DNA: TGTGCCTGGAGTGTAGGAGGTTCTAACTATGGCTACACCTTC. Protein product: CAWSVGGSNYGYTF.

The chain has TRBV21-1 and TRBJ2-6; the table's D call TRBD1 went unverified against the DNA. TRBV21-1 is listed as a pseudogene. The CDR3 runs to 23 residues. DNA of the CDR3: TGTGCCAGCAGCCACAGCAAGGAAGCTAACAGGGGGCGCGCCTCAGCCGGGGCCAACGTCCTGACTTTC. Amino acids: CASSHSKEANRGRASAGANVLTF.

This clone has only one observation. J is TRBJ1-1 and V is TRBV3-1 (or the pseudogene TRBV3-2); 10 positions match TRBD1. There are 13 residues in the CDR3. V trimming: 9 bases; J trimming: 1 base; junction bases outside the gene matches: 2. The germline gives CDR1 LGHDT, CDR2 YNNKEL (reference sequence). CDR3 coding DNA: TGTGCCAGTAGGACAGGGGGGAACACTGAAGCTTTCTTT. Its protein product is CASRTGGNTEAFF.

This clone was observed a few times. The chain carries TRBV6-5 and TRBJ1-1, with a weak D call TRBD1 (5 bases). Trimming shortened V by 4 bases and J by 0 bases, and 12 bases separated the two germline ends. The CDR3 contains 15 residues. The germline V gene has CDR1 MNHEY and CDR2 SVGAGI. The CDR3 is CASSLSGILNTEAFF. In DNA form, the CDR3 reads TGTGCCAGCAGTTTATCAGGGATCCTGAACACTGAAGCTTTCTTT.

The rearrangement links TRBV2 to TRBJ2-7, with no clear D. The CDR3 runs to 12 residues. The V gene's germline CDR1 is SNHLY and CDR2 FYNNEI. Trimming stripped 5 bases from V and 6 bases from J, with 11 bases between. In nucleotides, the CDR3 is TGTGCCAGCAGTTATCTATCCCCCGAGCAGTACTTC. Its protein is CASSYLSPEQYF.

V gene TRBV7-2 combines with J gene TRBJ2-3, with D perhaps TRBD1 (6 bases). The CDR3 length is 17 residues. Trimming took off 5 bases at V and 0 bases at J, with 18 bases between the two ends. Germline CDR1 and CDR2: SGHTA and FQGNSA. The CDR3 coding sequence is TGTGCCAGCAGCCGGGTAGGGGGAAGGGGTAGCACAGATACGCAGTATTTT. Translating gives CASSRVGGRGSTDTQYF.

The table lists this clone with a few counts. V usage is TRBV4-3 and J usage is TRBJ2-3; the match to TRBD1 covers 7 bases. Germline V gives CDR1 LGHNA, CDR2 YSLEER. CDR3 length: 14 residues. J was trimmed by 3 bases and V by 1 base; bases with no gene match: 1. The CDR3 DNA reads TGCGCCAGCAGCCAAGCGACAGGGACAGATACGCAGTATTTT. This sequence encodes CASSQATGTDTQYF.

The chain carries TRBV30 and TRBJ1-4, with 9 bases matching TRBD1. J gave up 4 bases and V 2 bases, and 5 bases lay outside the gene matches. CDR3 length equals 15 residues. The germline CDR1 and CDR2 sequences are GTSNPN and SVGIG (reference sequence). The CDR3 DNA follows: TGTGCCTGGAGTTCCGGGACAGGGCTTAATGAAAAACTGTTTTTT. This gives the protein CAWSSGTGLNEKLFF.

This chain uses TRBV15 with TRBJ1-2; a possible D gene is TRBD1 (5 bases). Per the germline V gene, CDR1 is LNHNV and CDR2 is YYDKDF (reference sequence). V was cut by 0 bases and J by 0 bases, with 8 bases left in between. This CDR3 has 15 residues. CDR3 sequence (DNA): TGTGCCACCAGCAGAGATCGGACATCTAACTATGGCTACACCTTC. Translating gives CATSRDRTSNYGYTF.

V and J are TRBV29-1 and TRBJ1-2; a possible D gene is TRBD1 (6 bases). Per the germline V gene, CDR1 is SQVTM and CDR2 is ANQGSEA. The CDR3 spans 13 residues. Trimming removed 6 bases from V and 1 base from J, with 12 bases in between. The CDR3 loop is CSVSHRDNYGYTF. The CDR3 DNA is TGCAGCGTCTCACACAGGGATAACTATGGCTACACCTTC.